The 32 T cell receptor beta chains below come from one sample, sequenced in a study of blood T cells in healthy people across ages. Then a second PCR, running roughly 7 to 11 cycles, was carried out with a sample-barcoded 5' primer and a J-beta primer mix. TCRdb called the 5' RACE reads again in MiXCR, with one record for every CDR3 protein. This table has about 1.5 million distinct CDR3 sequences, approximately 43% appearing once. Sequenced material: blood. These receptors were collected from a woman aged 18-29 years in good health.

This sequence joins TRBV6-2 or TRBV6-3 and TRBJ2-1; D not certain. The germline CDR1 and CDR2 sequences are MNHEY and SVGEGT. V shed 8 bases and J shed 0 bases, with 20 bases lying between them. The CDR3 length is 17 residues. For the CDR3, the DNA is TGTGCCAGCGGGGAACTACTTGCTCCCAGCTCCTACAATGAGCAGTTCTTC. This translates into CASGELLAPSSYNEQFF.

The genes are TRBV12-3 or TRBV12-4 and TRBJ2-5; TRBD2 aligns across 9 bases. V trimming: 5 bases; J trimming: 11 bases; junction bases outside the gene matches: 15. This CDR3 contains 15 residues. The CDR3 DNA follows: TGTGCCAGCAGTCCAGCGGGAGGATACCACAATGAGCAGTACTTC. Protein sequence: CASSPAGGYHNEQYF.

This clonotype was seen more than once but under ten times. This chain joins TRBV20-1 and TRBJ1-5; perhaps TRBD1 as D (5 bases). The length of the CDR3 is 14 residues. The ends were cut back, 4 bases at V and 4 bases at J, with 14 bases in the middle. Germline V gene sequence: CDR1 DFQATT, CDR2 SNEGSKA (reference sequence). CDR3 loop: CSANTRQLNQPQHF. The CDR3 DNA is TGCAGTGCTAATACCAGACAGCTAAATCAGCCCCAGCATTTT.

CDR3 sequence (DNA): TGCGCCAGCAGCCAAGGAGGCGGCCACAATGAGCAGTTCTTC. This codes for CASSQGGGHNEQFF. V gene TRBV4-1 combines with J gene TRBJ2-1; D ambiguous. The V and J ends lost 1 base and 5 bases respectively, with 9 bases between them. CDR3 length: 14 amino acids. Germline V gene lookup returns CDR1 MGHRA and CDR2 YSYEKL.

The rearrangement uses TRBV18 and TRBJ2-7; possibly TRBD1 for D (6 bases). The CDR3 is 15 amino acids. The V end was cut by 3 bases, the J end by 7 bases, with 19 bases between. The germline gives CDR1 KGHSH, CDR2 LQKENI. The CDR3 region has the DNA TGTGCCAGCTCACCTTTTCAGGGGTTCAACAATGAGCAGTACTTC. Residues: CASSPFQGFNNEQYF. Based on the CDR3 plus reference TRBV18 and TRBJ2-7, the full variable domain is NAGVMQNPRHLVRRRGQEARLRCSPMKGHSHVYWYRQLPEEGLKFMVYLQKENIIDESGMPKERFSAEFPKEGPSILRIQQVVRGDSAAYFCASSPFQGFNNEQYFGPGTRLTVT.

Turning to this clonotype: The germline gene is not matched at one end of the junction; a read error may be the cause. The chain employs TRBV10-3 and TRBJ1-6; D gene ambiguous. The CDR3 extends over 15 amino acids. Germline loops: CDR1 ENHRY, CDR2 SYGVKD. Here the CDR3 reads CAISGDASFNSPLHF. The CDR3 region has the DNA TGTGCCATCAGTGGGGATGCCTCCTTTAATTCACCCCTCCACTTT.

Of note for this clonotype: At one end, the junction sequence differs from germline, possibly due to a read error. The V call is TRBV7-2, the J call TRBJ2-5; 12 bases are shared with TRBD2. CDR3 length equals 15 residues. Germline CDR1 is SGHTA and CDR2 is FQGNSA. The CDR3 loop is CASSPSGRALFAQYF. The CDR3 DNA reads as TGTGCCAGCAGTCCTAGCGGGAGGGCCCTCTTTGCCCAGTATTTC.

This clonotype appeared a few times. The chain has TRBV4-1 and TRBJ1-2, with D unclear. V gave up 4 bases and J gave up 10 bases, with 16 bases separating them. The CDR3 contains 13 residues. Germline V CDR1 and CDR2: MGHRA, YSYEKL. CDR3 bases: TGCGCCAGCAGCCCCCAGCCCCTCGGAGACTACACCTTC. It translates to CASSPQPLGDYTF.

There are many counts of this clonotype. V usage is TRBV7-6 and J usage is TRBJ2-3; D gene ambiguous. The CDR3 loop spans 11 amino acids. From germline, CDR1 is SGHVS and CDR2 FNYEAQ. Trimming stripped 8 bases from V and 7 bases from J, with 10 bases between. This chain's CDR3 is CASSILHTQYF. The CDR3 DNA sequence: TGTGCCAGCTCCATCCTCCATACGCAGTATTTT.

The chain has TRBV7-8 and TRBJ1-4; D is unresolved. In germline, CDR1 is SGHVS, CDR2 FQNEAQ. Trimming took 5 bases from V and 4 from J, leaving 11 bases between them. This CDR3 has 14 residues. Here the CDR3 reads CASSDRLRNEKLFF. CDR3 DNA sequence: TGTGCCAGCAGCGACCGGCTACGTAATGAAAAACTGTTTTTT.

V and J are TRBV4-2 and TRBJ2-5, with D perhaps matching TRBD1 or TRBD2 (5 bases each). The CDR3 has 15 residues. CDR1 and CDR2 (germline): LGHNA, YNFKEQ. V shed 0 bases and J shed 11 bases, with 19 bases lying between them. CDR3 amino acids: CASSQDRDGSQEQYF. The CDR3 region has the DNA TGTGCCAGCAGCCAAGATAGGGACGGTTCTCAGGAGCAGTACTTC.

V is TRBV20-1 and J is TRBJ2-5; 11 nucleotides match TRBD2. The CDR3 runs 15 residues. Losses at the gene ends were 6 bases for V and 11 bases for J; bases not matched to a gene: 17. Per the germline V gene, CDR1 is DFQATT and CDR2 is SNEGSKA (reference sequence). CDR3 sequence (DNA): TGCAGTGCGGTGACTAGCGGGGAACTTTACAATGAGCAGTACTTC. Amino acid sequence: CSAVTSGELYNEQYF.

This chain links TRBV5-5 with TRBJ2-7, with D maybe TRBD2 (5 bases). This CDR3 has 14 residues. V was shortened by 4 bases and J by 5 bases, with 16 bases between the two germline ends. The germline V gene encodes CDR1 SGHKS and CDR2 YYEKEE (reference sequence). The CDR3 protein is CASSVRRSPDEQYF. The CDR3 DNA is TGTGCCAGCAGCGTAAGGAGGTCCCCGGACGAGCAGTACTTC.

This clonotype was seen more than once but under ten times. The V gene is TRBV10-3, the J gene TRBJ2-7; D uncertain. V was shortened by 2 bases and J by 7 bases, with 12 bases between the two germline ends. Germline CDR1 reads ENHRY; CDR2 reads SYGVKD. This CDR3 spans 13 amino acids. The CDR3 is CAISEPEGNEQYF. The CDR3 DNA sequence: TGTGCCATCAGTGAGCCAGAAGGCAATGAGCAGTACTTC.

This clonotype was seen a handful of times. The chain couples TRBV29-1 to TRBJ2-5; 11 bases line up with TRBD2. The better agreement between TRBJ2-7 and the DNA end casts doubt on the J call. CDR1 SQVTM and CDR2 ANQGSEA come from the germline V gene. CDR3 size: 14 residues. CDR3: CSVPGTSGRYEQYF. In DNA, the CDR3 is TGCAGCGTTCCCGGGACTAGCGGAAGGTACGAGCAGTACTTC.

This clonotype was recorded a few times. The chain couples TRBV25-1 to TRBJ1-2; 8 bases line up with TRBD1. CDR1 is MGHDK, CDR2 SYGVNS, per germline. The V gene end was trimmed by 3 bases and the J gene end by 3 bases; junction bases not matched to a gene: 6. CDR3 length equals 15 residues. In DNA, the CDR3 is TGTGCCAGCAGTGATAGGAGACAGGGGTACTATGGCTACACCTTC. Translation gives CASSDRRQGYYGYTF.

On this clonotype itself: A junction end diverges from the germline sequence, so it may reflect a read error. V and J are TRBV27 and TRBJ2-5, with 14 bases lining up with TRBD2. Germline values: CDR1 MNHEY, CDR2 SMNVEV (reference sequence). There are 17 residues in the CDR3. The CDR3 loop is CARRVRTSGGLMETQYF. The CDR3 DNA follows: TGTGCCCGCAGGGTTAGGACTAGCGGGGGGTTGATGGAGACCCAGTACTTC.

This clonotype was observed a few times. The DNA of the CDR3 is TGTGCCAGCACCCATACCCGAGGAGCTTTCTTT. Its translation: CASTHTRGAFF. The V gene is TRBV12-3 or TRBV12-4, the J gene TRBJ1-1; the D is unclear. The CDR3 is made up of 11 amino acids. V gave up 7 bases and J gave up 10 bases, with 13 bases separating them.

A few counts support this clonotype. The chain links TRBV7-2 to TRBJ2-7; D call uncertain. This CDR3 is 12 amino acids long. The germline CDR1 and CDR2 sequences are SGHTA and FQGNSA. With 5 bases removed from V and 3 bases from J, the gap between germline ends came to 8 bases. In DNA form, the CDR3 reads TGTGCCAGCAGCGACCTTCTCTACGAGCAGTACTTC. This codes for CASSDLLYEQYF. Full variable domain (remainder filled in from reference TRBV7-2 and TRBJ2-7): GAGVSQSPSNKVTEKGKDVELRCDPISGHTALYWYRQSLGQGLEFLIYFQGNSAPDKSGLPSDRFSAERTGGSVSTLTIQRTQQEDSAVYLCASSDLLYEQYFGPGTRLTVT.

This rearrangement joins TRBV20-1 to TRBJ2-3; 9 bases map to TRBD2. CDR1 and CDR2 (germline): DFQATT, SNEGSKA (reference sequence). CDR3 length equals 15 residues. Losses at the gene ends were 3 bases for V and 4 bases for J; bases not matched to a gene: 8. The CDR3 loop is CSASRLAGGADTQYF. CDR3 DNA sequence: TGCAGTGCTAGCCGGCTGGCGGGGGGGGCAGATACGCAGTATTTT.

The chain employs TRBV10-3 and TRBJ2-1, with 7 bases lining up with TRBD2. J was trimmed by 0 bases and V by 0 bases; bases with no gene match: 5. Germline CDR1 ENHRY, CDR2 SYGVKD. The CDR3 has 17 residues. The CDR3 protein is CAISESLAKSSYNEQFF. The CDR3 DNA is TGTGCCATCAGTGAGTCACTAGCGAAGAGCTCCTACAATGAGCAGTTCTTC.

This rearrangement joins TRBV6-1 to TRBJ2-3; TRBD1 agrees at 8 bases. CDR3 size: 15 residues. V shed 1 base, J shed 0 bases, and the junction held 0 bases outside the gene matches. Germline loops: CDR1 MNHNS, CDR2 SASEGT. The CDR3 region is CASSEGDRSTDTQYF. In nucleotides, the CDR3 is TGTGCCAGCAGTGAAGGGGACAGGAGCACAGATACGCAGTATTTT.

There are a few counts of this clonotype. Sequence at one end of the junction differs from germline and may be a read error. V gene TRBV7-7 combines with J gene TRBJ2-6, with no clear D. The CDR3 is 16 amino acids. CDR1 is SSHAT, CDR2 FNYEAQ, per germline (reference sequence). The CDR3 DNA is TGTGCTAGCAGCCATACCGGTCGAAAGGGGGCCAACGTCCTGACTTTC. The encoded protein is CASSHTGRKGANVLTF.

J is TRBJ1-1 and V is TRBV7-2; tentative D call: TRBD1 (6 bases). This CDR3 comprises 16 residues. V was cut by 2 bases and J by 4 bases, with 17 bases left in between. Germline lookup yields CDR1 SGHTA and CDR2 FQGNSA. The CDR3 region has the DNA TGTGCCAGCAGCTTACGGGGGGCGCGTAGCTTCACTGAAGCTTTCTTT. Amino acids: CASSLRGARSFTEAFF.

The sample holds many counts of this clonotype. The chain recombines TRBV29-1 with TRBJ2-3, with D hard to call. Deletions cut 4 bases from V and 1 base from J, with 15 bases between. Germline-derived CDR1 and CDR2 are SQVTM and ANQGSEA. CDR3 length: 15 residues. The CDR3 sequence: CSVAQTQRGTDTQYF. The CDR3 DNA is TGCAGCGTTGCCCAAACACAGCGCGGCACAGATACGCAGTATTTT.

This chain uses TRBV20-1 with TRBJ1-2; no definite D call. Trimming removed 6 bases at V and 9 bases at J, with 14 bases between. Germline values: CDR1 DFQATT, CDR2 SNEGSKA (reference sequence). The CDR3 contains 11 residues. The CDR3 spells CSALSEVSYTF. Here the CDR3 DNA reads TGCAGTGCCCTTAGCGAGGTTAGCTACACCTTC.

This chain joins TRBV12-3 or TRBV12-4 and TRBJ2-7, with unresolved D. Matching the DNA end better, TRBJ2-5 makes the J call doubtful. CDR3 length: 14 residues. CDR3 loop: CASSLNGLLETQYF. CDR3 nucleotide sequence: TGTGCCAGCAGCCTTAACGGGTTGTTGGAGACCCAGTACTTC.

Comments on this clonotype: A much more abundant neighbour one base away suggests this may be a read error. The V and J genes are TRBV29-1 and TRBJ2-7; no reliable D call. Germline values: CDR1 SQVTM, CDR2 ANQGSEA. CDR3 length equals 13 residues. Trimming left V 4 bases short and J 2 bases short, with 12 bases between. CDR3 loop: CSVVGWSTYEQYF. The CDR3 nucleotides read TGCAGCGTTGTAGGGTGGAGTACCTACGAGCAGTACTTC.

The rearrangement links TRBV2 to TRBJ2-5, with a tentative D call TRBD1 (5 bases). Germline V gene lookup returns CDR1 SNHLY and CDR2 FYNNEI. Trimming took off 5 bases at V and 1 base at J, with 11 bases between the two ends. The CDR3 has 14 residues. The CDR3 spells CASSSTRVQETQYF. The CDR3 DNA follows: TGTGCCAGCAGTTCCACCAGGGTCCAAGAGACCCAGTACTTC.

This clonotype was observed a few times. The chain employs TRBV19 and TRBJ1-5; TRBD1 might be the D (5 bases). In germline, CDR1 is LNHDA, CDR2 SQIVND (reference sequence). This CDR3 has 13 amino acids. Trimming shortened V by 3 bases and J by 6 bases, and 9 bases separated the two germline ends. CDR3: CASSILGGQPQHF. In DNA form, the CDR3 reads TGTGCCAGTAGTATTCTCGGGGGTCAGCCCCAGCATTTT.

Note on this clonotype: This sequence may be a read error, since a much larger clone differs from it by one base. The rearrangement joins TRBV9 to TRBJ2-3; 13 nucleotides align to TRBD2. The ends lost 3 bases at V and 2 bases at J; junction bases unmatched: 3. Germline lookup yields CDR1 SGDLS and CDR2 YYNGEE. The CDR3 spans 16 residues. CDR3 bases: TGTGCCAGCAGCGCCGGGACTAGCGGGGACACAGATACGCAGTATTTT. It translates to CASSAGTSGDTDTQYF.

With respect to this clonotype: This clone may be a read error of a much larger clone one base away. The conserved phenylalanine or tryptophan normally closing the CDR3 is absent here, so this likely arose from a read error. The limits of the CDR3 on the DNA are not certain, so only TCRdb's listed CDR3 is given. V usage is TRBV21-1 and J usage is TRBJ2-5. TRBV21-1 is reported as a pseudogene. Termini included, the CDR3 measures 13 amino acids. This chain's CDR3 is CASSKVERYEQYL.